The following is a T cell receptor beta chain sequence with its context. The CDR3 runs 15 residues. Trimming stripped 3 bases from V and 1 base from J, with 10 bases between. Germline-derived CDR1 and CDR2 are MDHEN and SYDVKM. Per the study methods: Quantification of nucleated cells was approximated via reference gene primer amplification. Produced via immunoSEQ multiplex PCR; TCRdb's table is partial and in-frame only. V, J and clone size reflect that table, while D and trimming were determined from the DNA. The sample holds about 340,000 clones, around 87% seen once. This sample is drawn from a study of blood T cell repertoires in COVID-19. Study background: Sources were T cells, B-cell-depleted T cells, or PBMCs; the material itself was cDNA or gDNA.

The chain couples TRBV28 to TRBJ2-4; D gene ambiguous. Sequenced input: peripheral blood. This receptor was taken from a woman between 50 and 59 years old with COVID-19, enrolled during active disease. The CDR3, as DNA: TGTGCCAGCAGTTTCGGTGGTTCCGCCAAAAACATTCAGTACTTC. Translation gives CASSFGGSAKNIQYF.